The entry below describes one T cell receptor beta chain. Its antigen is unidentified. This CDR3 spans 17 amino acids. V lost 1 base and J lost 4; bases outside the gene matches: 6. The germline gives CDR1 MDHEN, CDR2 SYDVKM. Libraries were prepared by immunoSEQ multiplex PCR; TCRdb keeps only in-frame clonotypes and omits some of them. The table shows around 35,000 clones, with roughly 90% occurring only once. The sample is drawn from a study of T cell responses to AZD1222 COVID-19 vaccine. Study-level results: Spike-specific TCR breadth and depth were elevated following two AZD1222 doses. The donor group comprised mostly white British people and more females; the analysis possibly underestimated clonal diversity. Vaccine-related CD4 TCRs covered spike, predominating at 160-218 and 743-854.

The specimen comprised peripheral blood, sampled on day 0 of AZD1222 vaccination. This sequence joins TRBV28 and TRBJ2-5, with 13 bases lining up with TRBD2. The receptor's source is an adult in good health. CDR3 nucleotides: TGTGCCAGCAGTTTATCCTTGGGACTAGCGGGACTAGAGACCCAGTACTTC. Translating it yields CASSLSLGLAGLETQYF.